These 14 T cell receptor beta chains originate from one sample sequenced in a study of cytomegalovirus exposure and HLA in healthy donors. Both 60 Vbeta primers and 13 Jbeta primers went into the PCR. The assay was immunoSEQ multiplex PCR, and TCRdb's table has in-frame clones only and misses some. The repertoire has 150,000 to 200,000 clones, 84% of them found once; the top ten carry approximately 0.25%. The sequenced sample consisted of PBMCs. The receptors originated from a boy younger than 18 in good health and CMV-seronegative.

This clone showed up just a few times. The chain uses TRBV10-3 and TRBJ2-7, with 7 bases that match TRBD1. J gave up 4 bases and V 6 bases, and 9 bases lay outside the gene matches. The germline CDR1 and CDR2 sequences are ENHRY and SYGVKD. CDR3 length: 14 amino acids. The CDR3 here is CAISDREGAYEQYF. The CDR3 nucleotides read TGTGCCATCAGCGACAGGGAAGGCGCTTACGAGCAGTACTTC.

J is TRBJ2-1 and V is TRBV29-1; TRBD1 might be the D (5 bases). The germline V gene encodes CDR1 SQVTM and CDR2 ANQGSEA. Trimming removed 4 bases from V and 8 bases from J, with 15 bases in between. The CDR3 is made up of 13 amino acids. The CDR3 loop reads CSVVEYVGDEQFF. Here the CDR3 DNA reads TGCAGCGTTGTCGAGTACGTAGGGGATGAGCAGTTCTTC.

The rearrangement links TRBV7-3 to TRBJ1-2; D call uncertain. Per germline, CDR1 SGHTA and CDR2 FQGTGA. The V and J ends lost 5 bases and 4 bases respectively, with 14 bases between them. This CDR3 region has 14 residues. DNA for the CDR3: TGTGCCAGCAGCCCTTTGCCAGGCCCCTATGGCTACACCTTC. Translated: CASSPLPGPYGYTF.

V gene TRBV7-8 combines with J gene TRBJ2-7; 8 nucleotides line up with TRBD1. CDR1 and CDR2 from the germline V gene are SGHVS and FQNEAQ. There are 15 residues in the CDR3. Germline trimming cut 5 bases from V and 7 bases from J; bases unmatched to any gene: 13. The CDR3 region has the DNA TGTGCCAGCAGCCAAAGCCGGACAGGGCTAGAGGAGCAGTACTTC. It specifies CASSQSRTGLEEQYF.

The V gene is TRBV2, the J gene TRBJ2-5; the D gene is possibly TRBD2 (6 bases). TRBJ2-7 explains the end of the DNA better; the J call may be wrong. This CDR3 contains 14 residues. Germline V gene sequence: CDR1 SNHLY, CDR2 FYNNEI. This CDR3 reads CASSPSGGANEQYF. The CDR3 DNA follows: TGTGCCAGCAGTCCCTCAGGAGGGGCTAACGAGCAGTACTTC.

This chain uses TRBV6-5 with TRBJ1-4; tentatively, D is TRBD1 (5 bases). This CDR3 contains 13 residues. The germline V and J ends were trimmed by 2 bases and 10 bases, with 11 bases remaining between them. Germline V gene data show CDR1 as MNHEY and CDR2 as SVGAGI. CDR3 nucleotides: TGTGCCAGCAGTTACGAGACAGCAGGAAAACTGTTTTTT. As protein: CASSYETAGKLFF.

This clone was counted once. This sequence joins TRBV7-3 and TRBJ1-6; the match to TRBD1 covers 7 bases. Per the germline V gene, CDR1 is SGHTA and CDR2 is FQGTGA. The CDR3 totals 14 residues. Trimming took 7 bases from V and 6 from J; bases not matched to a gene: 6. For the CDR3, the DNA is TGTGCCAGCAACCGGGACAGTATTAATTCACCCCTCCACTTT. It is translated as CASNRDSINSPLHF. The full variable domain, with the rest looked up from reference TRBV7-3 and TRBJ1-6, is GAGVSQTPSNKVTEKGKYVELRCDPISGHTALYWYRQSLGQGPEFLIYFQGTGAADDSGLPNDRFFAVRPEGSVSTLKIQRTERGDSAVYLCASNRDSINSPLHFGNGTRLTVT.

This chain uses TRBV7-2 with TRBJ2-1, with D unresolved. The germline CDR1 and CDR2 sequences are SGHTA and FQGNSA. Between the trimmed V and J ends, which lost 7 bases and 0 bases, there was a span of 10 bases. This CDR3 spans 14 amino acids. The CDR3 loop is CASNRLSSYNEQFF. The CDR3 DNA sequence: TGTGCCAGCAACCGCCTGAGCTCCTACAATGAGCAGTTCTTC.

The chain couples TRBV27 to TRBJ2-3; TRBD2 matches at 10 bases. After removal of 1 base from V and 6 bases from J, the junction contained 7 bases not matched to a gene. The germline V gene encodes CDR1 MNHEY and CDR2 SMNVEV (reference sequence). CDR3 length: 16 residues. The CDR3 DNA reads TGTGCCAGCAGTTTATTGGTACTAGCGGGAAGGGATACGCAGTATTTT. Its protein product is CASSLLVLAGRDTQYF.

The genes are TRBV7-6 and TRBJ2-5; TRBD2 aligns across 13 bases. Germline CDR1 and CDR2: SGHVS and FNYEAQ. J gave up 7 bases and V 9 bases, and 11 bases lay outside the gene matches. The CDR3 is made up of 15 amino acids. CDR3 residues: CASNPTSGGWGTQYF. CDR3 sequence (DNA): TGTGCCAGTAACCCGACTAGCGGGGGGTGGGGGACCCAGTACTTC.

The chain links TRBV30 to TRBJ1-1, with 11 bases that match TRBD1. The germline V gene has CDR1 GTSNPN and CDR2 SVGIG (reference sequence). The CDR3 is made up of 13 amino acids. V shed 7 bases, J shed 6 bases, and the junction held 7 bases outside the gene matches. Here the CDR3 reads CASRTGGYAEAFF. DNA for the CDR3: TGTGCCTCAAGGACAGGGGGCTATGCTGAAGCTTTCTTT.

This clone was counted once. The rearrangement links TRBV2 to TRBJ1-5; D remains unclear. Trimming took 7 bases from V and 5 from J, leaving 18 bases between them. The CDR3 totals 15 residues. Germline CDR1 SNHLY, CDR2 FYNNEI. CDR3 DNA: TGTGCCAGCACCGTCCGGGAGAACAGCCATCAGCCCCAGCATTTT. Translated: CASTVRENSHQPQHF. The variable domain in full, with the rest retrieved from reference TRBV2 and TRBJ1-5, is EPEVTQTPSHQVTQMGQEVILRCVPISNHLYFYWYRQILGQKVEFLVSFYNNEISEKSEIFDDQFSVERPDGSNFTLKIRSTKLEDSAMYFCASTVRENSHQPQHFGDGTRLSIL.

The chain employs TRBV19 and TRBJ2-7; tentatively, D is TRBD1 (6 bases). Trimming stripped 2 bases from V and 1 base from J, with 9 bases between. Germline values: CDR1 LNHDA, CDR2 SQIVND (reference sequence). The CDR3 runs 14 residues. The CDR3 bases are TGTGCCAGTAGTATACACAGGGCTTCCTACGAGCAGTACTTC. It is translated as CASSIHRASYEQYF.

The sample holds one count of this clone. This chain uses TRBV10-1 with TRBJ2-3; 9 bases agree with TRBD2. Germline-derived CDR1 and CDR2 are WNHNN and SYGVQD (reference sequence). J gave up 3 bases and V 7 bases, and 2 bases lay outside the gene matches. This CDR3 has 13 amino acids. DNA of the CDR3: TGCGCCAGCACTAGCGGGATTACAGATACGCAGTATTTT. The encoded protein is CASTSGITDTQYF.